These 4 T cell receptor beta chains originate from one sample sequenced in a study of blood T cell repertoires in COVID-19. Assay used: immunoSEQ multiplex PCR; TCRdb lists only in-frame clones, some missing. The table shows about 100,000 clones, with around 87% occurring only once. The source material was peripheral blood. The receptors were gathered from a woman aged 30 to 39 with acute or convalescent COVID-19.

As concerns this clone: Other DNA sequences in this specimen translate into the identical CDR3. The V call is TRBV28, the J call TRBJ1-1, with D possibly TRBD1 on 5 matching bases. The length of the CDR3 is 14 residues. Trimming took off 2 bases at V and 2 bases at J, with 9 bases between the two ends. CDR1 and CDR2 (germline): MDHEN, SYDVKM. CDR3 amino acids: CASSLGQGNTEAFF. The CDR3 coding sequence is TGTGCCAGCAGTTTAGGGCAGGGAAACACTGAAGCTTTCTTT.

The chain carries TRBV12-3 or TRBV12-4 and TRBJ2-3; 7 bases fit TRBD1. The CDR3 is 13 amino acids. The ends lost 7 bases at V and 1 base at J; junction bases unmatched: 2. DNA for the CDR3: TGTGCCAGCACAGGGGGTCGCACAGATACGCAGTATTTT. Protein: CASTGGRTDTQYF.

The chain employs TRBV3-1 (or the pseudogene TRBV3-2) and TRBJ2-7; D may be TRBD2 (5 bases). V was cut by 2 bases and J by 5 bases, with 13 bases left in between. Germline V gene sequence: CDR1 LGHDT, CDR2 YNNKEL (reference sequence). CDR3 size: 14 residues. In DNA form, the CDR3 reads TGTGCCAGCAGCCAATGGAGGTTCCCCAACGAGCAGTACTTC. Translation gives CASSQWRFPNEQYF.

The rearrangement uses TRBV6-6 and TRBJ1-2, with TRBD1 matching over 8 bases. This CDR3 is 16 amino acids long. Per germline, CDR1 MNHNY and CDR2 SVGAGI (reference sequence). Trimming took 2 bases from V and 4 from J; bases not matched to a gene: 9. The CDR3 DNA reads TGTGCCAGCAGTTACAAGGGGACAGGCAGGATCTATGGCTACACCTTC. Its translation: CASSYKGTGRIYGYTF.